Each of the 10 T cell receptor beta chains below was sequenced from the same sample in a study of CD8+CD57+ T cells in acquired aplastic anemia. Template material for TCR beta VDJ and CDR3 profiling consisted of genomic DNA. TCRdb independently ran MiXCR on the reads; one entry per CDR3 protein. The top ten hold 1% to 1.3% of the sample, which has 200,000 to 250,000 distinct CDR3 sequences, about a third seen once. The sequencing sample was made of sorted CD4+, CD8+, or CD8+CD57+ T cells (not recorded which) from PBMCs. These receptors were obtained from a human donor in good health, serving as a control.

The sample holds a few counts of this clonotype. The chain employs TRBV6-2 or TRBV6-3 and TRBJ1-3; D unclear. Germline CDR1 is MNHEY and CDR2 is SVGEGT. There are 14 residues in the CDR3. Trimming took 0 bases from V and 5 from J, leaving 8 bases between them. The CDR3 region has the DNA TGTGCCAGCAGTTACTCGGTCAGAAGAAACACCATATATTTT. It encodes CASSYSVRRNTIYF.

The chain carries TRBV20-1 and TRBJ2-3, with D maybe TRBD1 (5 bases). This CDR3 region has 18 residues. The germline V gene has CDR1 DFQATT and CDR2 SNEGSKA (reference sequence). Trimming cost V 0 bases and J 2 bases, with 21 bases left between them. The CDR3, as DNA: TGCAGTGCTAGAGAAAGCCTCAGGTTCGACAGACTCACAGATACGCAGTATTTT. Its protein is CSARESLRFDRLTDTQYF.

The table lists this clonotype with many counts. This sequence joins TRBV2 and TRBJ2-3, with D unclear. The CDR3 spans 14 residues. In germline, CDR1 is SNHLY, CDR2 FYNNEI. V was clipped by 3 bases and J by 3 bases, with 10 bases between them. The CDR3 region is CASSEWVRTDTQYF. CDR3 nucleotide sequence: TGTGCCAGCAGTGAGTGGGTTAGAACAGATACGCAGTATTTT.

This clonotype has at least ten counts. The V call is TRBV7-6, the J call TRBJ2-7; no clear D gene. This CDR3 comprises 11 residues. V was clipped by 6 bases and J by 0 bases, with 3 bases between them. Germline loops: CDR1 SGHVS, CDR2 FNYEAQ. The DNA for the CDR3 is TGTGCCAGCAGTCACTCCTACGAGCAGTACTTC. Translation gives CASSHSYEQYF.

This clonotype was observed many times. The chain is built from TRBV10-3 and TRBJ1-1; D is possibly TRBD1 (5 bases). V shed 2 bases and J shed 9 bases, with 7 bases lying between them. The CDR3 is made up of 11 amino acids. Germline V lookup: CDR1 ENHRY, CDR2 SYGVKD. The CDR3 reads CAISEGGKAFF. The DNA for the CDR3 is TGTGCCATCAGTGAGGGGGGGAAAGCTTTCTTT.

This chain connects TRBV10-2 to TRBJ2-5; D may match TRBD1 or TRBD2 (5 bases each). Looked up from germline, CDR1 is WSHSY and CDR2 is SAAADI. This CDR3 is 13 amino acids long. V dropped 8 bases and J dropped 10 bases, with 20 bases sitting between them. The CDR3 loop is CASQGTGEKIQYF. The CDR3 DNA sequence: TGCGCCAGCCAAGGGACGGGCGAGAAGATCCAGTACTTC.

This clonotype was counted ten times or more. The chain uses TRBV11-2 and TRBJ1-2, with D tentatively TRBD1 (5 bases). CDR1 is SGHAT, CDR2 FQNNGV, per germline. The CDR3 has 16 residues. The germline V and J ends were trimmed by 1 base and 8 bases, with 20 bases remaining between them. The CDR3 protein is CASSLGLREPFGGYTF. In DNA, the CDR3 is TGTGCCAGCAGCTTAGGTCTCAGGGAGCCTTTCGGGGGCTACACCTTC.

The table lists this clonotype with many counts. The chain uses TRBV7-8 and TRBJ1-2; D is ambiguous. The length of the CDR3 is 15 residues. Germline V gene lookup returns CDR1 SGHVS and CDR2 FQNEAQ. V was pared by 0 bases and J by 4 bases, with 12 bases between. CDR3 nucleotides: TGTGCCAGCAGCTTAGCCGGCCGGTCTGGCTATGGCTACACCTTC. It yields the protein CASSLAGRSGYGYTF.

This clonotype occurred many times. V gene TRBV10-3 combines with J gene TRBJ1-1; D call uncertain. Germline values: CDR1 ENHRY, CDR2 SYGVKD. The CDR3 consists of 12 residues. Trimming shortened V by 2 bases and J by 7 bases, and 8 bases separated the two germline ends. The DNA for the CDR3 is TGTGCCATCAGTGAGCTCGAATATGAAGCTTTCTTT. Translating gives CAISELEYEAFF.

With respect to this clonotype: A read error is possible here, since a much larger clone lies one base away. Lacking the conserved final phenylalanine or tryptophan, this CDR3 likely reflects a read error. The chain combines TRBV9 with TRBJ1-5; perhaps TRBD1 as D (5 bases). The CDR3 is 16 amino acids. Trimming left V 3 bases short and J 8 bases short, with 21 bases between. The germline V gene has CDR1 SGDLS and CDR2 YYNGEE. The CDR3 sequence: CASSAGDGALKEPQHL. In DNA, the CDR3 is TGTGCCAGCAGCGCGGGGGACGGGGCGTTGAAGGAGCCCCAGCATCTT.